The 17 T cell receptor beta chains below come from one sample, sequenced in a study of T cell changes during pregnancy in multiple sclerosis. The data were produced by immunoSEQ multiplex PCR, yet TCRdb's version contains in-frame clones alone and is incomplete. The sample records over 80,000 clones, less than 95% being singletons. The sample in question was peripheral blood, obtained in the second trimester of pregnancy. Source of these receptors: a female donor in good health, enrolled as a control in a pregnancy study.

This chain links TRBV5-1 with TRBJ2-2; 7 bases line up with TRBD2. CDR1 is SGHRS, CDR2 YFSETQ, per germline. The CDR3 loop spans 16 amino acids. J gave up 0 bases and V 6 bases, and 8 bases lay outside the gene matches. The CDR3 sequence: CASTPGRGTNTGELFF. The CDR3 DNA reads as TGCGCCAGCACCCCCGGGCGGGGGACGAACACCGGGGAGCTGTTTTTT.

V usage is TRBV9 and J usage is TRBJ2-3; 9 bases align to TRBD2. The J segment lost 6 bases and the V segment lost 2 bases, leaving 4 bases of the junction unmatched. The germline V gene encodes CDR1 SGDLS and CDR2 YYNGEE. CDR3 length equals 14 residues. In DNA form, the CDR3 reads TGTGCCAGCAGCGTGGGACTAGCCACGGATACGCAGTATTTT. It translates to CASSVGLATDTQYF.

The CDR3 sequence is CASSLVLSLYNEQFF. The CDR3 region has the DNA TGTGCCAGCAGCTTAGTCCTTTCCCTTTACAATGAGCAGTTCTTC. This chain connects TRBV7-9 to TRBJ2-1, with D unresolved. V shed 1 base and J shed 4 bases, with 11 bases lying between them. CDR3 length: 15 residues. Germline CDR1 and CDR2: SEHNR and FQNEAQ (reference sequence).

The chain uses TRBV7-8 and TRBJ2-3; 8 nucleotides align to TRBD2. There are 17 residues in the CDR3. CDR1 is SGHVS and CDR2 is FQNEAQ in the germline V gene. J gave up 0 bases and V 5 bases, and 10 bases lay outside the gene matches. In nucleotides, the CDR3 is TGTGCCAGCAGCCTAAGACTAGCGAGAACTAGCACAGATACGCAGTATTTT. This translates into CASSLRLARTSTDTQYF.

With regard to this clone: Other DNA sequences within the sample encode an identical CDR3. The gene calls are TRBV6-5 and TRBJ1-1; possibly TRBD1 for D (5 bases). Germline V CDR1 and CDR2: MNHEY, SVGAGI. The CDR3 has 15 residues. Trimming pared 0 bases from V and 4 bases from J, leaving 12 bases between. The CDR3 sequence is CASSYSSGGGTEAFF. CDR3 coding DNA: TGTGCCAGCAGTTACTCCTCGGGGGGTGGCACTGAAGCTTTCTTT.

The genes are TRBV6-1 and TRBJ1-3; D may be TRBD1 (5 bases). CDR3 size: 14 residues. Germline V gene lookup returns CDR1 MNHNS and CDR2 SASEGT. The germline V and J ends were trimmed by 5 bases and 4 bases, with 12 bases remaining between them. The CDR3 sequence is CASSSGHQGNTIYF. Here the CDR3 DNA reads TGTGCCAGCAGTTCTGGACATCAGGGAAACACCATATATTTT.

In its sample, this clone was seen once. The genes are TRBV5-1 and TRBJ2-5; 10 bases fit TRBD1. CDR3 length: 18 residues. Germline CDR1 and CDR2: SGHRS and YFSETQ. Trimming cost V 1 base and J 5 bases; bases outside gene matches: 14. CDR3 residues: CASSLNSLTTGGYETQYF. The CDR3 DNA is TGCGCCAGCAGCTTGAACTCACTAACGACAGGGGGCTATGAGACCCAGTACTTC.

This clone appeared once. The V gene is TRBV7-6, the J gene TRBJ2-7, with 7 bases that match TRBD2. The length of the CDR3 is 16 residues. The trim removed 4 bases at V and 0 bases at J, leaving 9 bases unmatched. Looked up from germline, CDR1 is SGHVS and CDR2 is FNYEAQ. CDR3 DNA sequence: TGTGCCAGCAGCTGGGAGGGCAGGGCCCTCTCCTACGAGCAGTACTTC. The encoded protein is CASSWEGRALSYEQYF.

This chain links TRBV28 with TRBJ2-6; weak D call: TRBD1 (5 bases). Between the trimmed V and J ends, which lost 3 bases and 1 base, there was a span of 13 bases. The CDR3 is 17 amino acids. Germline loops: CDR1 MDHEN, CDR2 SYDVKM. CDR3 sequence (DNA): TGTGCCAGCAGTTTTTCCAGGGATTTATCTGGGGCCAACGTCCTGACTTTC. This sequence encodes CASSFSRDLSGANVLTF.

This clone is a singleton in its sample. The chain employs TRBV5-4 and TRBJ1-2, with 7 nucleotides matching TRBD1. CDR3 length equals 15 residues. V was pared by 4 bases and J by 0 bases, with 6 bases of the junction left unmatched. From germline, CDR1 is SGHNT and CDR2 YYREEE (reference sequence). This CDR3 is CASSPGTVPNYGYTF. The CDR3 DNA follows: TGTGCCAGCAGCCCGGGGACAGTTCCTAACTATGGCTACACCTTC.

The J gene is TRBJ2-3, the V gene TRBV11-3, with D perhaps TRBD1 (5 bases). Germline V gene lookup returns CDR1 SGHNT and CDR2 YENEEA. With 6 bases removed from V and 2 bases from J, the gap between germline ends came to 15 bases. CDR3 length: 15 amino acids. CDR3 bases: TGTGCCAGCAGTCATTCTACAGGATACACAGATACGCAGTATTTT. Amino acid sequence: CASSHSTGYTDTQYF.

The V call is TRBV7-9, the J call TRBJ2-2; 13 nucleotides agree with TRBD2. The CDR3 has 16 amino acids. V shed 5 bases and J 6 bases; nucleotides not matched to a gene: 6. The germline gives CDR1 SEHNR, CDR2 FQNEAQ (reference sequence). CDR3 sequence reads: CASSPRTSGSSGELFF. The CDR3 DNA sequence: TGTGCCAGCAGCCCCCGGACTAGCGGGAGTTCCGGGGAGCTGTTTTTT.

This clone was seen only a few times. The CDR3 DNA reads as TGTGCCAGCAGTCAAGGGACAGGGGTTTACTTC. This encodes CASSQGTGVYF. The chain is built from TRBV6-5 and TRBJ2-7, with 10 bases that match TRBD1. The germline V gene has CDR1 MNHEY and CDR2 SVGAGI. V shed 5 bases, J shed 13 bases, and the junction held 5 bases outside the gene matches. The CDR3 is made up of 11 amino acids.

This chain connects TRBV7-9 to TRBJ2-7, with TRBD2 matching over 8 bases. CDR1 SEHNR and CDR2 FQNEAQ come from the germline V gene (reference sequence). The junction had 6 bases not matched to a gene; V was cut back by 5 bases and J by 0 bases. The CDR3 has 15 residues. The CDR3 is CASSTQSGSSYEQYF. The CDR3 DNA reads TGTGCCAGCAGCACGCAAAGCGGGAGCTCCTACGAGCAGTACTTC.

V usage is TRBV6-5 and J usage is TRBJ2-1; weak D call: TRBD2 (5 bases). Between the trimmed V and J ends, which lost 6 bases and 3 bases, there was a span of 6 bases. The V gene's germline CDR1 is MNHEY and CDR2 SVGAGI. The CDR3 sequence is 12 residues long. The CDR3 DNA reads TGTGCCAGCAGCCGGGACTACAATGAGCAGTTCTTC. Its protein is CASSRDYNEQFF.

The chain links TRBV4-3 to TRBJ1-2, with 7 bases that match TRBD1. Germline CDR1 and CDR2: LGHNA and YSLEER. V dropped 0 bases and J dropped 4; count of bases not matched to a gene: 8. The CDR3 spans 16 residues. CDR3 in DNA: TGCGCCAGCAGCCAAGAGAGCATGGACAGGACCTATGGCTACACCTTC. This gives the protein CASSQESMDRTYGYTF.

This clone was recorded only once. The chain carries TRBV29-1 and TRBJ1-1; D is uncertain. The V and J ends lost 1 base and 2 bases respectively, with 14 bases between them. The length of the CDR3 is 15 residues. In germline, CDR1 is SQVTM, CDR2 ANQGSEA. CDR3 DNA: TGCAGCGTTGAAGGCATTACAATTCTCAACACTGAAGCTTTCTTT. Its protein product is CSVEGITILNTEAFF.